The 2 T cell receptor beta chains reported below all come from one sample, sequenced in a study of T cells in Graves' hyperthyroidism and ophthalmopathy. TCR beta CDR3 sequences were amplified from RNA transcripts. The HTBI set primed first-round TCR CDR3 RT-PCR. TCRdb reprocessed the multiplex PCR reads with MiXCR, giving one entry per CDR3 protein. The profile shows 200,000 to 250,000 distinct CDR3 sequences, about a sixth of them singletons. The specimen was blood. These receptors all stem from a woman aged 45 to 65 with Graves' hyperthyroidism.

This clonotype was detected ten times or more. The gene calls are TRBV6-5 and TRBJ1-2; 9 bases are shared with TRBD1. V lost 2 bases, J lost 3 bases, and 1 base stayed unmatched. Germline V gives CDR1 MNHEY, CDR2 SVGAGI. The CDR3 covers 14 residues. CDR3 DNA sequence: TGTGCCAGCAGTTACGGGACAGGGTACTATGGCTACACCTTC. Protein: CASSYGTGYYGYTF.

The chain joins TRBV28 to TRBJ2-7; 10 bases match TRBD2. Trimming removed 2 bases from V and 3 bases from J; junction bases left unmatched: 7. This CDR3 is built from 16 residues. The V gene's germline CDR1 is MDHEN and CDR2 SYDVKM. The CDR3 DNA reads TGTGCCAGCAGTTTACCGTCTAGCGGGAGATTCTACGAGCAGTACTTC. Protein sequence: CASSLPSSGRFYEQYF. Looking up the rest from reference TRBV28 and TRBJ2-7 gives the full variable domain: DVKVTQSSRYLVKRTGEKVFLECVQDMDHENMFWYRQDPGLGLRLIYFSYDVKMKEKGDIPEGYSVSREKKERFSLILESASTNQTSMYLCASSLPSSGRFYEQYFGPGTRLTVT.